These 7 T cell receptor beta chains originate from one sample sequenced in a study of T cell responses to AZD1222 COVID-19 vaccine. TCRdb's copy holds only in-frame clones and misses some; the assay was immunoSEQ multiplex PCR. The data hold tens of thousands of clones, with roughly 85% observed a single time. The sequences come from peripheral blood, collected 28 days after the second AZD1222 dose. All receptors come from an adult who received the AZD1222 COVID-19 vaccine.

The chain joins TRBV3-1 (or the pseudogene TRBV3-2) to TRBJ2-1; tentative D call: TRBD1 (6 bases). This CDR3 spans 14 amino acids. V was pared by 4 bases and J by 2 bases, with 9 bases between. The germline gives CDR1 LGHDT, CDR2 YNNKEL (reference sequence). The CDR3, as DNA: TGTGCCAGCAGCCCGAGACAGGCCTACAATGAGCAGTTCTTC. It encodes CASSPRQAYNEQFF.

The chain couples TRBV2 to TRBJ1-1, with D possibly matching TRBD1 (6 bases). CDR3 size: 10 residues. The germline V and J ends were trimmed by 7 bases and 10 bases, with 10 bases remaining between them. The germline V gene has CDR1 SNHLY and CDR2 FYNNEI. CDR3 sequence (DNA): TGTGCCAGCACTTCAGGGGTAGCTTTCTTT. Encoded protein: CASTSGVAFF.

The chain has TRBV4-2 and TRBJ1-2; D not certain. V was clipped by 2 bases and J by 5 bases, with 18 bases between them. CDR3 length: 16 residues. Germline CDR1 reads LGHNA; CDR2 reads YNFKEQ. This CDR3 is CASSQQYGENAYGYTF. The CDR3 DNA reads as TGTGCCAGCAGCCAACAATATGGGGAAAATGCTTATGGCTACACCTTC.

The CDR3 DNA is TGTGCCAGCAGCTTGGCCCGGACACCCCTCTATGGCTACACCTTC. This codes for CASSLARTPLYGYTF. The chain combines TRBV5-4 with TRBJ1-2; possible D gene TRBD1, 5 bases. Germline V lookup: CDR1 SGHNT, CDR2 YYREEE (reference sequence). V was cut by 0 bases and J by 4 bases, with 13 bases left in between. CDR3 length: 15 residues.

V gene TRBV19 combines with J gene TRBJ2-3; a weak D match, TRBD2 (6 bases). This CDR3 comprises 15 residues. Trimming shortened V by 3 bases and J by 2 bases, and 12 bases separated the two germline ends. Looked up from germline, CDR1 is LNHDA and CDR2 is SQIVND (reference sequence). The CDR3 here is CASSMDGTDTDTQYF. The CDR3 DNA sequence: TGTGCCAGTAGTATGGACGGGACTGACACAGATACGCAGTATTTT.

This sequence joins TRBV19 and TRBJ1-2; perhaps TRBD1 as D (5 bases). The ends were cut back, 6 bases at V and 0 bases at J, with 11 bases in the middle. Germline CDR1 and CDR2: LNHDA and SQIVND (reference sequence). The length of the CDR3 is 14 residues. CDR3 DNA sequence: TGTGCCAGTAGACGGGACGCGACTAACTATGGCTACACCTTC. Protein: CASRRDATNYGYTF. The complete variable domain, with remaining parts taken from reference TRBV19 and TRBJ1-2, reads DGGITQSPKYLFRKEGQNVTLSCEQNLNHDAMYWYRQDPGQGLRLIYYSQIVNDFQKGDIAEGYSVSREKKESFPLTVTSAQKNPTAFYLCASRRDATNYGYTFGSGTRLTVV.

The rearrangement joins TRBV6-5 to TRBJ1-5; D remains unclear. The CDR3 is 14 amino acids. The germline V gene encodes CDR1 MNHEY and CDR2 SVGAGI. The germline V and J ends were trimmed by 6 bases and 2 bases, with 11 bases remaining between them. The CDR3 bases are TGTGCCAGCAGCAGCGGTCCAGGCAATCAGCCCCAGCATTTT. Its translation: CASSSGPGNQPQHF.